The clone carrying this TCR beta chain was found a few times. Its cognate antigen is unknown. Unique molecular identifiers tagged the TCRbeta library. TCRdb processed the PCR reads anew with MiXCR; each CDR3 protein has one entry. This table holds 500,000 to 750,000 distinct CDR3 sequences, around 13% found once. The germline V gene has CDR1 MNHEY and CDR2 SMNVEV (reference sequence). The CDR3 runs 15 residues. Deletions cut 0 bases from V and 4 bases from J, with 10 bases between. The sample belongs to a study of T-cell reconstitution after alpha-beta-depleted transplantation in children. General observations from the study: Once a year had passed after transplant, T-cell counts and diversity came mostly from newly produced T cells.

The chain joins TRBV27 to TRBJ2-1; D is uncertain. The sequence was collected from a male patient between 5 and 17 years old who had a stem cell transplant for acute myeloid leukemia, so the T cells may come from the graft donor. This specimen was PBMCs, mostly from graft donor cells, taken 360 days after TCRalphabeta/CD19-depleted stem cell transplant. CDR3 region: CASSLSHGRYNEQFF. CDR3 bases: TGTGCCAGCAGTTTATCCCATGGACGGTACAATGAGCAGTTCTTC.